This is a list of T cell receptor beta chains from one sample in a study of blood T cell repertoires in COVID-19. Generated by immunoSEQ multiplex PCR, the TCRdb table keeps only in-frame clones and is missing some. In the table there are over 150,000 clones, about 80% of which are singletons. The source material was peripheral blood. Receptor source: a man in his 60s with acute or convalescent COVID-19. The CDR3 runs from the conserved cysteine through the conserved F or W. The D gene is left open where the match is weak. Clone size is given for some rows only: seen once, a few or many times, or a class if the clone is expanded.

D	J	size	V	CDR3	DNA
NA	TRBJ2-3	NA	TRBV7-2	CASSLVWRGGADTQYF	TGTGCCAGCAGCTTAGTATGGCGGGGAGGAGCAGATACGCAGTATTTT
NA	TRBJ2-2	NA	TRBV24-1	CATSDWAGLTGELFF	TGTGCCACCAGTGATTGGGCAGGGCTCACCGGGGAGCTGTTTTTT
TRBD1	TRBJ1-1	NA	TRBV3-1/TRBV3-2	CASSQETRTGRTEAFF	TGTGCCAGCAGCCAAGAGACTAGGACAGGGAGGACCGAAGCTTTCTTT
NA	TRBJ2-3	NA	TRBV11-2	CASSLDLATDTQYF	TGTGCCAGCAGCTTAGATCTGGCCACAGATACGCAGTATTTT
NA	TRBJ1-2	NA	TRBV7-2	CASSLSLEGLSGYTF	TGTGCCAGCAGCTTATCTTTGGAGGGGCTGAGTGGCTACACCTTC
TRBD1	TRBJ2-1	NA	TRBV5-1	CASSLVGTGYNEQFF	TGCGCCAGCAGCTTGGTCGGGACAGGGTACAATGAGCAGTTCTTC
NA	TRBJ2-7	NA	TRBV7-2	CASSFGQTYEQYF	TGTGCCAGCAGCTTCGGACAGACCTACGAGCAGTACTTC
TRBD1	TRBJ2-1	NA	TRBV2	CASSQRTGGHEQFF	TGTGCCAGCAGCCAACGGACAGGGGGCCATGAGCAGTTCTTC
TRBD1	TRBJ1-1	NA	TRBV7-2	CASSPHQGATTEAFF	TGTGCCAGCAGCCCCCACCAGGGGGCGACCACTGAAGCTTTCTTT
NA	TRBJ2-3	NA	TRBV6-4	CASSESRADTQYF	TGTGCCAGCAGTGAGTCCCGGGCAGATACGCAGTATTTT
TRBD1	TRBJ1-3	NA	TRBV9	CASSAMTGAGNTIYF	TGTGCCAGCAGCGCCATGACAGGGGCTGGAAACACCATATATTTT
TRBD1	TRBJ1-6	NA	TRBV5-1	CASSVQGANSPLHF	TGCGCCAGTTCCGTCCAGGGGGCTAATTCACCCCTCCACTTT
TRBD1	TRBJ1-2	NA	TRBV24-1	CATSDRDRYGYTF	TGTGCCACCAGTGACCGGGACAGGTACGGCTACACCTTC
NA	TRBJ2-5	NA	TRBV7-2	CASSLALSQETQYF	TGTGCCAGCAGCTTAGCACTTAGCCAAGAGACCCAGTACTTC
NA	TRBJ1-2	NA	TRBV5-1	CASDSLYGYTF	TGCGCCAGCGACAGCCTCTATGGCTACACCTTC
TRBD2	TRBJ2-7	NA	TRBV4-3	CASSPGLEAHEQYF	TGCGCCAGCAGCCCGGGACTAGAGGCCCACGAGCAGTACTTC
NA	TRBJ2-7	NA	TRBV11-2	CASSLDPGIYEQYF	TGTGCCAGCAGCTTAGACCCGGGGATCTACGAGCAGTACTTC
NA	TRBJ2-2	once	TRBV27	CASSLTGNTGELFF	TGTGCCAGCAGTCTGACAGGAAACACCGGGGAGCTGTTTTTT
TRBD1	TRBJ2-2	NA	TRBV29-1	CSVESGTDNTGELFF	TGCAGCGTTGAATCCGGGACAGATAACACCGGGGAGCTGTTTTTT
NA	TRBJ1-4	NA	TRBV10-3	CAISDPGRGEKLFF	TGTGCCATCAGTGACCCCGGCAGGGGTGAAAAACTGTTTTTT
TRBD1	TRBJ1-1	NA	TRBV18	CASSSIGDREPMNTEAFF	TGTGCCAGCTCATCAATAGGGGACAGGGAACCCATGAACACTGAAGCTTTCTTT
NA	TRBJ2-2	NA	TRBV3-1/TRBV3-2	CASSQVLVGGPSNTGELFF	TGTGCCAGCAGCCAAGTCCTAGTCGGGGGGCCATCCAACACCGGGGAGCTGTTTTTT
TRBD1	TRBJ1-1	NA	TRBV10-1	CASSEDRATEAFF	TGCGCCAGCAGTGAGGACAGGGCGACTGAAGCTTTCTTT
NA	TRBJ2-7	NA	TRBV3-1/TRBV3-2	CASSQYNLRDEQYF	TGTGCCAGCAGCCAGTACAACCTCAGGGACGAGCAGTACTTC
NA	TRBJ2-7	NA	TRBV30	CAWSSGTYEQYF	TGTGCCTGGAGCTCAGGAACCTACGAGCAGTACTTC
TRBD1	TRBJ2-2	once	TRBV3-1/TRBV3-2	CASSQIQQGSGELFF	TGTGCCAGCAGCCAAATCCAACAGGGGTCCGGGGAGCTGTTTTTT
NA	TRBJ2-3	few	TRBV19	CASSMTGGRTDTQYF	TGTGCCAGTAGTATGACCGGGGGGCGCACAGATACGCAGTATTTT
NA	TRBJ2-1	NA	TRBV29-1	CSVEEAGASYNEQFF	TGCAGCGTTGAAGAGGCGGGGGCCTCCTACAATGAGCAGTTCTTC
TRBD1	TRBJ1-2	once	TRBV20-1	CSARWTGGYTF	TGCAGTGCTAGGTGGACAGGAGGCTACACCTTC
NA	TRBJ1-2	once	TRBV6-5	CASSIYQGSNYGYTF	TGTGCCAGCAGCATTTACCAGGGATCTAACTATGGCTACACCTTC
TRBD2	TRBJ2-7	NA	TRBV5-4	CASSLGLAGGRSISEQYF	TGTGCCAGCAGCTTGGGACTAGCGGGGGGGCGGTCAATTAGCGAGCAGTACTTC
NA	TRBJ2-2	NA	TRBV7-6	CASSLTGELFF	TGTGCCAGCAGCCTAACCGGGGAGCTGTTTTTT
NA	TRBJ2-7	NA	TRBV2	CASSENLEQYF	TGTGCCAGCAGTGAAAATCTCGAGCAGTACTTC
NA	TRBJ1-4	NA	TRBV20-1	CSARDSVKLFF	TGCAGTGCCCGGGACTCCGTCAAACTGTTTTTT
NA	TRBJ2-5	many	TRBV15	CATSSSQGYETQYF	TGTGCCACCAGCAGCAGTCAGGGGTACGAGACCCAGTACTTC
TRBD1	TRBJ2-2	NA	TRBV11-3	CASSYDRAGELFF	TGTGCCAGCAGCTACGACAGGGCGGGGGAGCTGTTTTTT